A single sample gave rise to the 32 T cell receptor beta chains below, sequenced in a study of beta chain features in type 1 diabetes. Notes on the study in general: Significant though moderate, a shortening of TCRB CDR3s appeared in all four CD4+ subsets of Type 1 diabetes patients.

Their target antigens are unknown. As every portion of the isolated RNA was reverse transcribed, the sequencing read expressed TCRB transcripts. Sequencing was performed with immunoSEQ multiplex PCR; in TCRdb, only in-frame clones are kept and a portion is missing. The repertoire holds over 150,000 clones, 6.5% to 9.5% seen once, with about 0.9% in the top ten. Sequences were obtained from central memory CD4+ T cells from blood. These receptors came from a woman in her 40s with type 1 diabetes.

The V call is TRBV28, the J call TRBJ1-5; weak D call: TRBD1 (5 bases). This CDR3 is built from 15 residues. The germline gives CDR1 MDHEN, CDR2 SYDVKM. Trimming pared 3 bases from V and 7 bases from J, leaving 16 bases between. The CDR3 DNA follows: TGTGCCAGCAGTTTGGGAAGGCAGGGCGGACAGCCCCAGCATTTT. Protein sequence: CASSLGRQGGQPQHF.

This clone has just a few counts. The V gene is TRBV6-4, the J gene TRBJ1-5; D not certain. The CDR3 totals 16 residues. V dropped 8 bases and J dropped 4 bases, with 21 bases sitting between them. Germline V CDR1 and CDR2: MRHNA, SNTAGT. The CDR3 protein is CASWSAAGQPNQPQHF. CDR3 coding DNA: TGTGCCAGCTGGTCCGCCGCAGGCCAGCCAAATCAGCCCCAGCATTTT.

This sequence joins TRBV29-1 and TRBJ1-2; D ambiguous. The length of the CDR3 is 14 residues. CDR1 and CDR2 (germline): SQVTM, ANQGSEA. The V end was cut by 0 bases, the J end by 3 bases, with 11 bases between. As DNA, the CDR3 is TGCAGCGTTGAAGATCAAGACACCGACTATGGCTACACCTTC. Its protein product is CSVEDQDTDYGYTF.

This chain joins TRBV11-1 and TRBJ1-1, with a tentative D call TRBD1 (5 bases). Germline V CDR1 and CDR2: SGHAT, FQDESV (reference sequence). V was trimmed by 1 base and J by 5 bases, leaving 14 bases between them. The CDR3 contains 15 residues. The CDR3 region has the DNA TGTGCCAGCAGCTTAGAGGGGCTAAGTGGGACTGAAGCTTTCTTT. Its protein product is CASSLEGLSGTEAFF.

The chain recombines TRBV30 with TRBJ2-1; D ambiguous. Per the germline V gene, CDR1 is GTSNPN and CDR2 is SVGIG (reference sequence). The ends were cut back, 0 bases at V and 8 bases at J, with 8 bases in the middle. CDR3 length: 12 amino acids. The CDR3 is CAWSVWSHEQFF. The DNA of the CDR3 is TGTGCCTGGAGTGTATGGAGCCATGAGCAGTTCTTC.

A remark on this clone: An end of the junction differs from the germline gene, which may be a read error. The rearrangement uses TRBV5-4 and TRBJ2-5; 14 bases agree with TRBD2. This CDR3 region has 18 residues. Germline-derived CDR1 and CDR2 are SGHNT and YYREEE (reference sequence). In DNA, the CDR3 is TGCGCCAGCAGCCAAGATGGACTAGCGGGGGGATCCCAAGAGACCCAGTACTTC. Amino acid sequence: CASSQDGLAGGSQETQYF.

This clone was detected only a few times. The chain combines TRBV11-2 with TRBJ2-3; 8 bases map to TRBD1. Germline assignment: CDR1 SGHAT and CDR2 FQNNGV. V lost 5 bases, J lost 1 base, and 5 bases stayed unmatched. This CDR3 comprises 15 residues. The CDR3, as DNA: TGTGCCAGCAGCCATGGGACAGGCGGCACAGATACGCAGTATTTT. Its protein is CASSHGTGGTDTQYF.

This clone was seen more than once but under ten times. The CDR3 is CAISLQGTNQPQHF. Here the CDR3 DNA reads TGTGCCATCAGTCTACAGGGTACTAATCAGCCCCAGCATTTT. The J gene is TRBJ1-5, the V gene TRBV10-3, with a tentative D call TRBD1 (6 bases). V shed 5 bases and J shed 4 bases, with 12 bases lying between them. Germline CDR1 reads ENHRY; CDR2 reads SYGVKD. The CDR3 is 14 residues long.

The chain joins TRBV30 to TRBJ1-5; D might be TRBD1 (5 bases). V lost 8 bases and J lost 0, with 11 bases in between. Germline CDR1 reads GTSNPN; CDR2 reads SVGIG (reference sequence). CDR3 length: 13 amino acids. The CDR3 region is CAMEGNSNQPQHF. The CDR3 DNA reads TGTGCCATGGAGGGGAATAGCAATCAGCCCCAGCATTTT. Supplemented by reference TRBV30 and TRBJ1-5, the full variable domain reads SQTIHQWPATLVQPVGSPLSLECTVEGTSNPNLYWYRQAAGRGLQLLFYSVGIGQISSEVPQNLSASRPQDRQFILSSKKLLLSDSGFYLCAMEGNSNQPQHFGDGTRLSIL.

This clone occurred a few times. The chain carries TRBV10-3 and TRBJ2-7; TRBD1 matches at 10 bases. CDR1 is ENHRY and CDR2 is SYGVKD in the germline V gene. The V segment lost 3 bases and the J segment 5 bases; nucleotides outside the gene matches: 10. There are 16 residues in the CDR3. The CDR3 loop is CAISDGPGQGFHEQYF. The CDR3 nucleotides read TGTGCCATCAGTGACGGGCCGGGACAGGGGTTTCACGAGCAGTACTTC.

The table lists this clone with a few counts. The chain joins TRBV12-5 to TRBJ2-1, with 8 bases fitting TRBD2. Germline CDR1 is LGHNT and CDR2 is FRNRAP. The CDR3 has 15 residues. Trimming at V came to 5 bases and at J to 5 bases, leaving 8 bases not matched to a gene. The CDR3 here is CASGGSGRTHNEQFF. CDR3 sequence (DNA): TGTGCTAGTGGTGGAAGCGGGAGAACCCACAATGAGCAGTTCTTC. The full variable domain, completed using reference TRBV12-5 and TRBJ2-1, is DARVTQTPRHKVTEMGQEVTMRCQPILGHNTVFWYRQTMMQGLELLAYFRNRAPLDDSGMPKDRFSAEMPDATLATLKIQPSEPRDSAVYFCASGGSGRTHNEQFFGPGTRLTVL.

This chain connects TRBV2 to TRBJ2-5; perhaps TRBD2 as D (6 bases). The germline gives CDR1 SNHLY, CDR2 FYNNEI. Trimming took 6 bases from V and 2 from J, leaving 7 bases between them. CDR3 size: 12 residues. The CDR3 sequence: CASRRGQETQYF. In nucleotides, the CDR3 is TGTGCCAGCAGGCGGGGACAAGAGACCCAGTACTTC.

The sample holds a few counts of this clone. V and J are TRBV21-1 and TRBJ2-7; the tabulated D call, TRBD1, remains unverified against the DNA. TRBV21-1 is designated a pseudogene. The CDR3 sequence is 13 residues long. The CDR3 sequence is CAVEWTGVHEQYF. The CDR3 DNA is TGTGCCGTCGAATGGACAGGGGTCCACGAGCAGTACTTC.

This rearrangement joins TRBV19 to TRBJ2-7; TRBD2 agrees at 7 bases. The germline V gene has CDR1 LNHDA and CDR2 SQIVND (reference sequence). The ends lost 4 bases at V and 2 bases at J; junction bases unmatched: 5. The CDR3 covers 14 residues. Here the CDR3 reads CASSTRGGTYEQYF. The CDR3 DNA is TGTGCCAGTAGTACAAGGGGAGGGACCTACGAGCAGTACTTC.

This clone was counted a few times. The rearrangement joins TRBV6-1 to TRBJ2-7; tentative D call: TRBD1 (5 bases). V was trimmed by 6 bases and J by 4 bases, leaving 13 bases between them. Germline V gene sequence: CDR1 MNHNS, CDR2 SASEGT. The CDR3 is 13 amino acids. The CDR3 sequence: CASRRQSDYEQYF. The DNA of the CDR3 is TGTGCCAGCAGGCGACAGTCCGATTACGAGCAGTACTTC.

The chain recombines TRBV9 with TRBJ2-1; D remains ambiguous. V dropped 0 bases and J dropped 7 bases, with 17 bases sitting between them. Germline V CDR1 and CDR2: SGDLS, YYNGEE. The CDR3 runs to 16 residues. CDR3 sequence reads: CASSVDSRAASNEQFF. In nucleotides, the CDR3 is TGTGCCAGCAGCGTAGATAGTCGAGCAGCGTCTAATGAGCAGTTCTTC.

This clone was seen a few times. The V and J genes are TRBV19 and TRBJ1-1; TRBD1 aligns across 8 bases. Germline-derived CDR1 and CDR2 are LNHDA and SQIVND (reference sequence). Unmatched junction bases numbered 10, after V lost 4 bases and J lost 0 bases. This CDR3 comprises 17 residues. The CDR3 loop reads CASSTRPGGILNTEAFF. For the CDR3, the DNA is TGTGCCAGTAGTACTCGTCCAGGGGGCATTTTGAACACTGAAGCTTTCTTT.

This clone appeared a few times. The J gene is TRBJ2-1, the V gene TRBV7-7, with 8 positions matching TRBD2. This CDR3 comprises 15 residues. Germline trimming cut 5 bases from V and 9 bases from J; bases unmatched to any gene: 12. Looked up from germline, CDR1 is SSHAT and CDR2 is FNYEAQ (reference sequence). CDR3 DNA sequence: TGTGCCAGCAGCCCAAGACTAGCGAGTGGGGGTGAGCAGTTCTTC. Its protein is CASSPRLASGGEQFF.

This clone has more than one count but fewer than ten. The genes are TRBV11-2 and TRBJ1-4, with TRBD1 matching 10 bases. Germline values: CDR1 SGHAT, CDR2 FQNNGV. The CDR3 consists of 15 residues. Unmatched junction bases numbered 4, after V lost 6 bases and J lost 3 bases. CDR3 residues: CASRPDRGSNEKLFF. The CDR3 nucleotides read TGTGCCAGCAGACCGGACAGGGGGTCTAATGAAAAACTGTTTTTT.

Only a few counts were recorded for this clone. V is TRBV14 and J is TRBJ2-3; TRBD2 might be the D (6 bases). Germline-derived CDR1 and CDR2 are SGHDN and FVKESK. CDR3 length: 13 amino acids. The ends were cut back, 4 bases at V and 2 bases at J, with 7 bases in the middle. This chain's CDR3 is CASSRGATDTQYF. Written as DNA, the CDR3 is TGTGCCAGCAGCCGCGGGGCCACAGATACGCAGTATTTT.

This clone was seen only a few times. The CDR3 bases are TGTGCCAGCAGCCAAGATTATGCAGCAGGGGAGAATGGCTACACCTTC. Translation gives CASSQDYAAGENGYTF. The chain is built from TRBV14 and TRBJ1-2; D may be TRBD1 (6 bases). CDR3 length equals 16 residues. V lost 0 bases and J 6 bases, leaving 17 bases between the germline ends. In germline, CDR1 is SGHDN, CDR2 FVKESK. Filled out from reference TRBV14 and TRBJ1-2, the complete variable domain reads EAGVTQFPSHSVIEKGQTVTLRCDPISGHDNLYWYRRVMGKEIKFLLHFVKESKQDESGMPNNRFLAERTGGTYSTLKVQPAELEDSGVYFCASSQDYAAGENGYTFGSGTRLTVV.

Only a few counts were recorded for this clone. The V and J genes are TRBV28 and TRBJ2-5; D gene ambiguous. CDR3 length equals 14 residues. With 7 bases removed from V and 3 bases from J, the gap between germline ends came to 15 bases. Germline loops: CDR1 MDHEN, CDR2 SYDVKM. The CDR3 region is CASTDSRSKETQYF. The CDR3 DNA follows: TGTGCCAGCACCGACTCGCGCAGTAAAGAGACCCAGTACTTC.

The rearrangement uses TRBV20-1 and TRBJ2-1, with D perhaps matching TRBD2 (6 bases). The CDR3 consists of 11 residues. V lost 6 bases, J lost 10 bases, and 13 bases lay in between. Germline lookup yields CDR1 DFQATT and CDR2 SNEGSKA (reference sequence). CDR3 amino acids: CSAGTRQEQFF. The CDR3 DNA reads as TGCAGTGCCGGGACTCGCCAGGAGCAGTTCTTC.

The chain recombines TRBV18 with TRBJ1-2; possibly TRBD1 for D (5 bases). From germline, CDR1 is KGHSH and CDR2 LQKENI. V was pared by 3 bases and J by 2 bases, with 13 bases between. CDR3 length: 15 amino acids. CDR3 nucleotide sequence: TGTGCCAGCTCACCGAGGGAGGGGACGAACTATGGCTACACCTTC. This codes for CASSPREGTNYGYTF.

The V call is TRBV5-6, the J call TRBJ2-3, with D uncertain. Trimming took 3 bases from V and 0 from J, leaving 11 bases between them. Germline values: CDR1 SGHDT, CDR2 YYEEEE. This CDR3 has 15 residues. This CDR3 reads CASSSLFTSTDTQYF. In DNA form, the CDR3 reads TGTGCCAGCAGCTCACTCTTCACTAGCACAGATACGCAGTATTTT.

The V call is TRBV5-5, the J call TRBJ2-1, with D maybe TRBD2 (6 bases). Germline loops: CDR1 SGHKS, CDR2 YYEKEE (reference sequence). This CDR3 is 15 amino acids long. Deletions cut 1 base from V and 6 bases from J, with 14 bases between. The CDR3 coding sequence is TGTGCCAGCAGCTTGTCTCTAGCGACCTTCAATGAGCAGTTCTTC. The encoded protein is CASSLSLATFNEQFF.

This clone was seen a few times. V is TRBV29-1 and J is TRBJ2-3; TRBD2 matches at 9 bases. The CDR3 sequence is 14 residues long. Germline CDR1 reads SQVTM; CDR2 reads ANQGSEA. The trim removed 6 bases at V and 5 bases at J, leaving 9 bases unmatched. In DNA, the CDR3 is TGCAGCGTGCGAGCAGCGGGGGGTGTAGATACGCAGTATTTT. Translating it yields CSVRAAGGVDTQYF.

This sequence joins TRBV7-3 and TRBJ2-2, with D perhaps TRBD1 (5 bases). Germline assignment: CDR1 SGHTA and CDR2 FQGTGA. With 4 bases removed from V and 3 bases from J, the gap between germline ends came to 9 bases. The CDR3 contains 14 residues. CDR3 amino acids: CASSSGKDTGELFF. In DNA form, the CDR3 reads TGTGCCAGCAGCTCAGGGAAGGACACCGGGGAGCTGTTTTTT. Together with reference TRBV7-3 and TRBJ2-2, the CDR3 gives the full variable domain: GAGVSQTPSNKVTEKGKYVELRCDPISGHTALYWYRQSLGQGPEFLIYFQGTGAADDSGLPNDRFFAVRPEGSVSTLKIQRTERGDSAVYLCASSSGKDTGELFFGEGSRLTVL.

This clone showed up just a few times. The V call is TRBV6-6, the J call TRBJ1-2; tentatively, D is TRBD1 (5 bases). Germline V gives CDR1 MNHNY, CDR2 SVGAGI (reference sequence). The V end lost 5 bases, the J end lost 9 bases, and 16 bases lay between the germline ends. The CDR3 contains 13 residues. This CDR3 is CASSGGEGRSYTF. CDR3 in DNA: TGTGCCAGCAGTGGGGGGGAGGGTAGGAGCTACACCTTC.

This clone was picked up a small number of times. In nucleotides, the CDR3 is TGTGCCAGCAGTCTTCTACCAGGGACTAGCGGCACAGATACGCAGTATTTT. Residues: CASSLLPGTSGTDTQYF. This chain connects TRBV28 to TRBJ2-3; 10 bases are a match to TRBD2. CDR1 is MDHEN and CDR2 is SYDVKM in the germline V gene. The trim removed 5 bases at V and 1 base at J, leaving 9 bases unmatched. The CDR3 loop spans 17 amino acids.

This clone was found a few times. V usage is TRBV28 and J usage is TRBJ1-5, with 7 bases matching TRBD1. The CDR3 loop spans 14 amino acids. Germline CDR1 MDHEN, CDR2 SYDVKM. Germline trimming cut 5 bases from V and 6 bases from J; bases unmatched to any gene: 7. CDR3 region: CASSITGAGQPQHF. CDR3 DNA sequence: TGTGCCAGCAGTATTACAGGGGCGGGTCAGCCCCAGCATTTT.

The sample holds a few counts of this clone. The rearrangement links TRBV5-4 to TRBJ2-2; tentatively, D is TRBD1 (6 bases). Deletions cut 2 bases from V and 9 bases from J, with 17 bases between. Germline lookup yields CDR1 SGHNT and CDR2 YYREEE (reference sequence). This CDR3 comprises 15 residues. The CDR3 protein is CASSFQGGQPRELFF. The DNA of the CDR3 is TGTGCCAGCAGCTTCCAAGGCGGACAGCCCCGGGAGCTGTTTTTT.